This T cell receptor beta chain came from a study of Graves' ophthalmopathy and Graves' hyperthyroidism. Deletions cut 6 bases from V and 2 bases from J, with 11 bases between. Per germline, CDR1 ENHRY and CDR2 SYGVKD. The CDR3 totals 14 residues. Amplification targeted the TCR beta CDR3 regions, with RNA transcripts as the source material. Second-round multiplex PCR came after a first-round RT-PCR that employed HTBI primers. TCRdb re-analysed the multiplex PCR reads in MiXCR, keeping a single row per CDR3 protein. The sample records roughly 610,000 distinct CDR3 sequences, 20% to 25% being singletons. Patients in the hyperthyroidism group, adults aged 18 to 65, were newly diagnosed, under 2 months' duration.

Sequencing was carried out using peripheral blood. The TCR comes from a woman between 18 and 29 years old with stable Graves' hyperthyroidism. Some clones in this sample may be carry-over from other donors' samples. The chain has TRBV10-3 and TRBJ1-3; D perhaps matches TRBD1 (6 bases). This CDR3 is CAISSTGTGNTIYF. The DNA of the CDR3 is TGTGCCATCAGCTCGACAGGCACTGGAAACACCATATATTTT.